The clone carrying this T cell receptor beta chain turned up a few times. The antigen is not known. The data are from a study of CD4 T cells in relation to SARS-CoV-2 and coronaviruses. Assay: immunoSEQ multiplex PCR; the TCRdb copy retains only in-frame clones and omits some. The sample contains around 56,000 clones, 86% of which appear only once. Before the COVID-19 pandemic, during about 2011-2019, CD4+ T cells were taken from unexposed donors. Study-wide results and limits: The assay detects memory recall responses, not culture-primed primary responses. Samples before the pandemic and after infection were not matched within any donor. In around three fifths of donors, memory CD4+ clonotypes crossrecognized SARS-CoV-2 and at least one common cold coronavirus spike.

The sequenced sample consisted of memory CD4+ T cells from PBMCs. The clonotype was recovered from a human donor in good health.

The CDR3 here is CASSRDRRSEAFF. In DNA form, the CDR3 reads TGTGCCAGCAGCCGGGACAGGAGAAGCGAAGCTTTCTTT. J is TRBJ1-1 and V is TRBV5-4; 8 nucleotides line up with TRBD1. The CDR3 length is 13 residues. CDR1 is SGHNT, CDR2 YYREEE, per germline (reference sequence). Germline trimming cut 4 bases from V and 8 bases from J; bases unmatched to any gene: 7.